This T cell receptor beta chain was sequenced for a study of control samples from healthy donors and cancer patients. Sequenced by immunoSEQ multiplex PCR; TCRdb stores in-frame clones only, minus some. The sample yields 75,000 to 100,000 clones, almost 85% seen once. This clone was seen just once. The CDR3 covers 15 residues. Germline CDR1 is SGHKS and CDR2 is YYEKEE (reference sequence). Trimming removed 4 bases at V and 2 bases at J, with 16 bases between. J is TRBJ2-7 and V is TRBV5-5, with unresolved D. Sequencing was done on a sample of blood. The sequence was collected from a man between 60 and 75 years old in good health. CDR3 DNA: TGTGCCAGCAGCCCCCGCGAGACATTGACCTACGAGCAGTACTTC. Translation gives CASSPRETLTYEQYF.